This T cell receptor (beta chain) was profiled in a study of blood T cell repertoires in COVID-19. Study at large: Both acute and convalescent COVID-19 samples were obtained from the United States, Italy and Spain. PBMCs, B-cell-depleted T cells, or T cells provided the cDNA or gDNA that made up the material.

The germline gives CDR1 MDHEN, CDR2 SYDVKM. This CDR3 comprises 15 residues. The V and J ends lost 7 bases and 7 bases, in that order; junction bases with no gene match: 10. Authors' processing steps: Researchers report that nucleated cell counts were estimated from reference gene primer amplification. Some clones are missing from TCRdb's copy, which holds only in-frame ones; the method was immunoSEQ multiplex PCR. D and trimming come from the DNA, and the V and J calls and clone size come from that table. The table includes about 300,000 clones, approximately 84% detected once. Seattle participants joined during active infection and were tracked over time.

The chain combines TRBV28 with TRBJ1-6, with 7 bases identical to TRBD1. The sequence was obtained from a human donor with COVID-19, enrolled during active disease. The donor label of this sample is uncertain. The sample consisted of peripheral blood. The CDR3 protein is CASTHGQVANSPLHF. CDR3 bases: TGTGCCAGCACCCACGGACAGGTCGCCAATTCACCCCTCCACTTT.